The rows below give T cell receptor beta chains drawn from one sample of a study of blood T cell repertoires in COVID-19. The table came from immunoSEQ multiplex PCR; TCRdb's copy has only in-frame clones and leaves some out. Of tens of thousands of clones in the sample, roughly 82% are singletons; the top ten hold approximately 6.7%. The specimen was peripheral blood. Every receptor here comes from a man in his forties or fifties with active or convalescent COVID-19. Both conserved end residues are part of each CDR3. Fields, in order: V gene, D gene, clone size, J gene, CDR3 protein, CDR3 DNA. A D gene is named only where the DNA matches it firmly. The size of a clone is reported for some rows only, either as once, few or many, or as a class for expanded clones.

TRBV24-1	NA	NA	TRBJ2-1	CATNGGKDNEQFF	TGTGCCACCAATGGCGGGAAGGACAATGAGCAGTTCTTC
TRBV11-2	NA	once	TRBJ1-2	CASSVSGFGYTF	TGTGCCAGCAGCGTATCAGGGTTTGGCTACACCTTC
TRBV5-1	TRBD2	NA	TRBJ2-2	CASSLLGTSGGPDTGELFF	TGCGCCAGCAGCTTACTAGGGACTAGCGGGGGGCCTGACACCGGGGAGCTGTTTTTT
TRBV27	NA	NA	TRBJ2-2	CASRRVTGELFF	TGTGCCAGCAGGAGGGTCACCGGGGAGCTGTTTTTT
TRBV5-5	TRBD1	NA	TRBJ1-2	CASSFRQGGSYGYTF	TGTGCCAGCAGCTTTCGACAGGGGGGAAGCTATGGCTACACCTTC
TRBV19	TRBD1	NA	TRBJ2-1	CASSPGQEGGEQFF	TGTGCCAGTAGTCCGGGACAGGAAGGCGGTGAGCAGTTCTTC
TRBV29-1	TRBD1	NA	TRBJ2-1	CSVERTGGHNEQFF	TGCAGCGTTGAGCGGACAGGGGGCCACAATGAGCAGTTCTTC
TRBV19	NA	NA	TRBJ2-2	CASRQRNTGELFF	TGTGCCAGTAGACAACGGAACACCGGGGAGCTGTTTTTT
TRBV6-6	NA	NA	TRBJ2-3	CASSTGGASDTQYF	TGTGCCAGCAGTACAGGCGGGGCCTCAGATACGCAGTATTTT
TRBV4-3	NA	NA	TRBJ2-2	CASSRGQNTGELFF	TGCGCCAGCAGCCGAGGACAGAACACCGGGGAGCTGTTTTTT
TRBV10-1	NA	NA	TRBJ2-3	CASSELYTQYF	TGCGCCAGCAGTGAACTGTATACGCAGTATTTT
TRBV12-5	TRBD2	once	TRBJ2-1	CASGLDPGLAVSYNEQFF	TGTGCTAGTGGTTTGGACCCGGGACTAGCGGTCTCCTACAATGAGCAGTTCTTC
TRBV19	TRBD1	NA	TRBJ1-5	CASSGTGGNQPQHF	TGTGCCAGTAGCGGGACAGGGGGTAATCAGCCCCAGCATTTT
TRBV9	TRBD1	NA	TRBJ1-3	CASSVEGQVSGNTIYF	TGTGCCAGCAGCGTAGAGGGACAGGTCTCTGGAAACACCATATATTTT
TRBV15	TRBD2	NA	TRBJ2-7	CATSRWASGGPYEQYF	TGTGCCACCAGCAGATGGGCTAGCGGGGGTCCGTACGAGCAGTACTTC
TRBV19	TRBD1	NA	TRBJ2-3	CASRPTGGTTDTQYF	TGTGCCAGTAGACCGACAGGGGGTACCACAGATACGCAGTATTTT
TRBV24-1	TRBD1	few	TRBJ1-5	CATSATGQASILPQHF	TGTGCCACCAGTGCGACTGGACAGGCCTCAATCTTGCCCCAGCATTTT
TRBV28	NA	NA	TRBJ1-2	CASSFVQDYGYTF	TGTGCCAGCAGTTTCGTACAAGACTATGGCTACACCTTC
TRBV6-6	TRBD1	once	TRBJ2-5	CASSSTGTQETQYF	TGTGCCAGCAGTTCGACAGGGACCCAAGAGACCCAGTACTTC
TRBV5-1	NA	many	TRBJ2-7	CASSLGDHSSYEQYF	TGCGCCAGCAGCCTAGGGGATCATAGCTCCTACGAGCAGTACTTC
TRBV28	TRBD1	NA	TRBJ1-2	CATTLGGQNYGYTF	TGTGCCACCACACTCGGGGGACAGAACTATGGCTACACCTTC
TRBV28	NA	NA	TRBJ1-3	CASSLVWPPRNTIYF	TGTGCCAGCAGTTTAGTCTGGCCTCCCAGGAACACCATATATTTT
TRBV24-1	NA	NA	TRBJ2-2	CATRTGGGELFF	TGTGCCACCAGGACCGGGGGCGGGGAGCTGTTTTTT
TRBV5-5	NA	NA	TRBJ2-1	CASSPPASFLGEQFF	TGTGCCAGCAGCCCGCCGGCTAGCTTTCTGGGTGAGCAGTTCTTC
TRBV7-8	TRBD1	NA	TRBJ1-4	CASSLGDRGREKLFF	TGTGCCAGCAGCTTAGGGGACAGGGGTCGGGAAAAACTGTTTTTT
TRBV9	NA	NA	TRBJ1-4	CASSADQGLPNEKLFF	TGTGCCAGCAGCGCTGATCAGGGACTGCCTAATGAAAAACTGTTTTTT
TRBV7-6	NA	NA	TRBJ1-3	CASSSHPSGNTIYF	TGTGCCAGCAGCTCACATCCCTCTGGAAACACCATATATTTT
TRBV2	NA	NA	TRBJ1-2	CASSDPPLQGNYGYTF	TGTGCCAGCAGTGACCCCCCTTTACAGGGCAACTATGGCTACACCTTC
TRBV18	NA	NA	TRBJ1-5	CASSPREDSYNQPQHF	TGTGCCAGCTCACCAAGGGAAGACAGTTACAATCAGCCCCAGCATTTT
TRBV11-2	NA	NA	TRBJ2-7	CASSLGGTAPYEQYF	TGTGCCAGCAGCTTAGGAGGAACTGCCCCCTACGAGCAGTACTTC
TRBV6-5	NA	NA	TRBJ1-2	CASSSQTGPYGYTF	TGTGCCAGCAGTTCACAAACAGGGCCCTATGGCTACACCTTC
TRBV7-9	TRBD1	NA	TRBJ2-5	CASSPGTGEETQYF	TGTGCCAGCAGCCCCGGGACAGGGGAAGAGACCCAGTACTTC
TRBV27	NA	once	TRBJ1-5	CASSFSGHQPQHF	TGTGCCAGCAGTTTTTCAGGTCATCAGCCCCAGCATTTT
TRBV5-1	NA	few	TRBJ2-5	CASSLDRQARQETQYF	TGCGCCAGCAGCTTGGATCGACAGGCAAGGCAAGAGACCCAGTACTTC
TRBV6-6	TRBD1	few	TRBJ1-1	CASSYGTGNAEAFF	TGTGCCAGCAGTTACGGGACAGGGAACGCTGAAGCTTTCTTT
TRBV6-6	NA	NA	TRBJ1-2	CASSYSIAANYGYTF	TGTGCCAGCAGTTACTCGATCGCGGCTAACTATGGCTACACCTTC
TRBV7-8	TRBD2	NA	TRBJ2-5	CASSTGTTQETQYF	TGTGCCAGCAGCACCGGGACTACACAAGAGACCCAGTACTTC
TRBV10-1	NA	NA	TRBJ2-1	CASSESTAYNEQFF	TGCGCCAGCAGTGAGTCAACAGCCTACAATGAGCAGTTCTTC
TRBV2	NA	NA	TRBJ2-7	CASSPQVTLYEQYF	TGTGCCAGCAGTCCCCAGGTGACCCTCTACGAGCAGTACTTC
TRBV28	NA	few	TRBJ1-5	CASSAQVSGNQPQHF	TGTGCCAGCAGCGCTCAGGTTTCAGGCAATCAGCCCCAGCATTTT
TRBV5-1	NA	once	TRBJ1-2	CASSLAQGGYGYTF	TGCGCCAGCAGCTTGGCCCAGGGAGGCTATGGCTACACCTTC
TRBV19	NA	NA	TRBJ1-1	CASSNLLGGTEAFF	TGTGCCAGTAGTAACCTGTTAGGAGGCACTGAAGCTTTCTTT
TRBV28	TRBD1	NA	TRBJ1-6	CATRGQTSSYNSPLHF	TGTGCCACCCGGGGACAGACTAGCTCCTATAATTCACCCCTCCACTTT
TRBV7-9	TRBD1	few	TRBJ2-1	CASSPRSQGVFGEQFF	TGTGCCAGCAGCCCGAGGAGTCAGGGGGTATTTGGTGAGCAGTTCTTC
TRBV3-1/TRBV3-2	TRBD2	NA	TRBJ2-3	CTSSPVTSWDTQYF	TGTACCAGCAGCCCCGTGACTAGCTGGGATACGCAGTATTTT
TRBV10-2	NA	NA	TRBJ2-1	CASTPSVEQFF	TGCGCCAGCACCCCCTCTGTCGAGCAGTTCTTC
TRBV10-3	NA	once	TRBJ1-1	CAISESRAGEPAFF	TGTGCCATCAGTGAGTCGAGGGCAGGGGAGCCAGCTTTCTTT